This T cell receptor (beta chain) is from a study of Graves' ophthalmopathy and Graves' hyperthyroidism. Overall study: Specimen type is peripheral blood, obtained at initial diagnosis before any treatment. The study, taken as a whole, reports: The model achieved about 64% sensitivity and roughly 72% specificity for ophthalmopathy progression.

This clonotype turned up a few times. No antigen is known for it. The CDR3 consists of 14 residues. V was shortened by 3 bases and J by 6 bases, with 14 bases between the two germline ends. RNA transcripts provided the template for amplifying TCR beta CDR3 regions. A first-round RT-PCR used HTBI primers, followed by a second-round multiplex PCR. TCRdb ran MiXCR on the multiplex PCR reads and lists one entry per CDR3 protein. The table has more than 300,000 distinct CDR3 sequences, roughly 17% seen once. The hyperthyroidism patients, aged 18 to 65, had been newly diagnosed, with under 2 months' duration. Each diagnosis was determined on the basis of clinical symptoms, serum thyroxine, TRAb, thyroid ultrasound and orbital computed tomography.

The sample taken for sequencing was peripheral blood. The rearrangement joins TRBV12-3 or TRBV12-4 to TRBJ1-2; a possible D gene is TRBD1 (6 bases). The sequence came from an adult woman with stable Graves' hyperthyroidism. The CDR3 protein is CASSLGATWDGYTF. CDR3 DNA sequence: TGTGCCAGCAGTTTGGGGGCTACTTGGGATGGCTACACCTTC.